This TCR beta chain stems from a study of PD-L1 blockade in urothelial cancer (dated by TCRdb to about 2017). Regarding the complete study: Every patient began therapy in about 2014 and was given atezolizumab 1,200 mg intravenously every 3 weeks. Durable clinical benefit was achieved by nine patients but not by the remaining 20. Somatic, immune and clinical correlates of response to PD-L1 blockade with atezolizumab in urothelial cancer were the focus of an exploratory multi-omic analysis. Patients had an ECOG performance status of 0 or 1 and had received between 0 and 3 prior chemotherapy regimens. Whole exome sequencing and RNA sequencing of pretreatment tumors were performed alongside TCR sequencing in the same patients. Blood samples gave median yields of around 150,000 T cells and approximately 80,000 unique TCRs, along with a median clonality of approximately 0.084. TCR sequencing covered pretreatment tumor samples and matched, serially collected peripheral blood taken before and after atezolizumab treatment. Some 29 patients had pretreatment blood TCR-seq, about 25 had at least one posttreatment blood collection, and about 25 had tumor TCR-seq. Twenty-five of 29 patients were males with bladder-origin urothelial cancer, and 18 of 29 reported a prior smoking history. Durable clinical benefit was defined as a progression-free survival longer than 6 months, and TCR features were additionally tested against progression-free survival and overall survival. Blood samples were analyzed 3 weeks after the start of treatment (second dose) and 6 weeks after the start of treatment. Summary of the overall study and its limitations: Among patients with durable benefit, tumor-associated TCR clones showed greater expansion in peripheral blood 3 weeks after treatment started (n ≈ 20, p = 0.022). A pretreatment peripheral blood TCR clonality below the median was linked to improved progression-free and overall survival. Because the sample size was small (n ≈ 30) and many exploratory analyses were performed, the results are intended to be hypothesis-generating.

This clone came up a few times. It lacks a known antigen. No much larger clone is present one base from it, and per-base qualities are unavailable. What this sample's time point label stands for: peripheral blood 6 weeks after treatment start. The cohort comprised fewer than 35 patients with locally advanced or metastatic urothelial carcinoma treated at Memorial Sloan Kettering on a trial protocol. Peripheral blood mononuclear cells were collected pretreatment and during treatment, with between 1 and 8 total time points obtained per patient. The Qiagen DNeasy Blood extraction kit was used to purify genomic DNA from total PBMCs and tumor samples. PBMCs were collected pretreatment and during treatment, and were isolated and stored as previously described. Synthetic TCR analog templates were spiked into each PCR to estimate absolute template abundance from read counts. Using the immunoSEQ assay, TCRbeta CDR3 regions were amplified from genomic DNA with bias-controlled V and J gene primers. Sequencing of rearranged TCRbeta segments was performed at approximately 20X coverage. On the study's bioinformatics: Sequencing errors were corrected by clustering, and CDR3s were annotated against IMGT so that V, D and J genes could be assigned. Out-of-frame and stop-codon sequences were excluded, and only productive TCRbeta rearrangements were used in downstream analyses. To compute clonality, Shannon entropy was normalized by the log of the number of unique productive sequences and then subtracted from one. Clones differing between time points or between blood and tumor were identified by Fisher's exact test with Benjamini-Hochberg correction at adjusted p below 0.01. The clones in this table, taken by TCRdb from immuneACCESS, are in-frame only. Not every clone is retained; where verified, under half of the shortfall comes from an unresolved V gene, and the cause of the rest is unknown. The V and J calls and the clone size are those of that table, but D and trimming were determined from the DNA. The sample table records about 90,000 clones; around four fifths of these occur just once. Together, the top ten hold approximately 8.4% of the sample.

Measured from the cysteine to the phenylalanine, the CDR3 is 16 residues long. Just the 48-base CDR3 DNA is kept, in frame starting at base 1. V is shortened by 1 base, J by 2 bases, and the region joining them spans 18 bases. The germline V gene yields SQVTM for CDR1 and ANQGSEA for CDR2. In this chain, TRBV29-1 is recombined with TRBJ2-7, and possibly TRBD1, on 5 matching bases. Sequenced material: PBMCs, taken around atezolizumab (anti-PD-L1) treatment. This TCR was sampled from an older man with urothelial cancer. The CDR3: CSVEGAQGLLPYEQYF. Here is the DNA: TGCAGCGTTGAAGGGGCTCAGGGCCTCCTTCCCTACGAGCAGTACTTC.